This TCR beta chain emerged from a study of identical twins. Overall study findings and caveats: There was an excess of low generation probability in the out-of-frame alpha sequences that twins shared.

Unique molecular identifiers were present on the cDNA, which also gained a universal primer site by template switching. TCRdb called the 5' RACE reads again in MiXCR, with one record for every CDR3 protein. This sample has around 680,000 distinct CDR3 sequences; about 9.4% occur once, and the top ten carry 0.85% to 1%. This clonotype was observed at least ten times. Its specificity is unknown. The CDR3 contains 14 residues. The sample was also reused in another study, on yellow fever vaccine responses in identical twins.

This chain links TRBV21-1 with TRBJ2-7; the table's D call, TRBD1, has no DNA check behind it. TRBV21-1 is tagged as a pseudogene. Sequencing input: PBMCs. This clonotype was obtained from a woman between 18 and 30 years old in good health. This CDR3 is CASSKGHRVSEQYF. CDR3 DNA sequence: TGTGCCAGCAGCAAAGGTCACAGGGTCTCCGAGCAGTACTTC.